The 27 T cell receptor beta chains in this list originate from one sample, sequenced in a study of T cell changes during pregnancy in multiple sclerosis. Assay: immunoSEQ multiplex PCR; the TCRdb copy retains only in-frame clones and omits some. The sample has approximately 93,000 clones; less than 95% are singletons. The source was peripheral blood, collected before pregnancy. These TCRs come from a female donor with multiple sclerosis, enrolled in a pregnancy study.

CDR3 protein: CASSWSGKGAYEQYF. The CDR3 DNA reads as TGTGCCAGCAGTTGGTCAGGGAAAGGGGCCTACGAGCAGTACTTC. This chain connects TRBV27 to TRBJ2-7; D is possibly TRBD1 (5 bases). Deletions cut 4 bases from V and 2 bases from J, with 15 bases between. The germline V gene has CDR1 MNHEY and CDR2 SMNVEV (reference sequence). This CDR3 has 15 residues.

This sequence joins TRBV5-1 and TRBJ1-4, with D possibly being TRBD1 (5 bases). There are 16 residues in the CDR3. Per the germline V gene, CDR1 is SGHRS and CDR2 is YFSETQ. Trimming took 5 bases from V and 8 from J, leaving 22 bases between them. The CDR3 spells CASSSDTLGTLEKLFF. The CDR3 coding sequence is TGCGCCAGCAGTTCGGACACCCTCGGCACGTTGGAAAAACTGTTTTTT.

The gene calls are TRBV5-5 and TRBJ1-4, with D perhaps matching TRBD1 (5 bases). Trimming shortened V by 4 bases and J by 6 bases, and 13 bases separated the two germline ends. The germline gives CDR1 SGHKS, CDR2 YYEKEE (reference sequence). The CDR3 has 14 amino acids. The CDR3 nucleotides read TGTGCCAGCAGCCACCTGGGGCAATATGAAAAACTGTTTTTT. It yields the protein CASSHLGQYEKLFF.

The chain links TRBV5-6 to TRBJ1-2; a possible D gene is TRBD1 (5 bases). With 0 bases removed from V and 6 bases from J, the gap between germline ends came to 15 bases. The CDR3 loop spans 15 amino acids. Germline lookup yields CDR1 SGHDT and CDR2 YYEEEE. CDR3 bases: TGTGCCAGCAGCTTGGGCGTGACAGCCTTCGATGGCTACACCTTC. It yields the protein CASSLGVTAFDGYTF.

The chain joins TRBV29-1 to TRBJ1-3; D uncertain. The V end was cut by 7 bases, the J end by 0 bases, with 10 bases between. The length of the CDR3 is 13 residues. The germline V gene encodes CDR1 SQVTM and CDR2 ANQGSEA. The CDR3 DNA reads TGCAGCGCCTCGGGAGCCTCTGGAAACACCATATATTTT. It specifies CSASGASGNTIYF.

V and J are TRBV10-2 and TRBJ2-1; tentatively, D is TRBD2 (6 bases). Germline CDR1 WSHSY, CDR2 SAAADI. The CDR3 is made up of 14 amino acids. Trimming took 2 bases from V and 10 from J, leaving 15 bases between them. CDR3 nucleotide sequence: TGCGCCAGCAGTGAGATAGGCGGGGAAGGAGAGCAGTTCTTC. Translating it yields CASSEIGGEGEQFF.

CDR3 residues: CASNPDRAYYGYTF. Written as DNA, the CDR3 is TGCGCCAGCAACCCCGACAGGGCCTACTATGGCTACACCTTC. This chain joins TRBV4-3 and TRBJ1-2; 7 positions agree with TRBD1. Trimming removed 7 bases from V and 3 bases from J; junction bases left unmatched: 8. The CDR3 is made up of 14 amino acids. Germline values: CDR1 LGHNA, CDR2 YSLEER.

This rearrangement joins TRBV7-3 to TRBJ1-1; 7 bases match TRBD1. After removal of 0 bases from V and 8 bases from J, the junction contained 6 bases not matched to a gene. CDR1 and CDR2 (germline): SGHTA, FQGTGA. This CDR3 comprises 14 residues. CDR3 sequence reads: CASSLTGQFLEAFF. DNA of the CDR3: TGTGCCAGCAGCTTAACGGGACAGTTCTTAGAAGCTTTCTTT.

This chain connects TRBV7-7 to TRBJ2-5; 9 positions match TRBD2. This CDR3 has 16 amino acids. Germline V gene lookup returns CDR1 SSHAT and CDR2 FNYEAQ (reference sequence). Trimming cost V 2 bases and J 3 bases; bases outside gene matches: 7. This CDR3 is CASSLSQASGEETQYF. CDR3 DNA sequence: TGTGCCAGCAGCTTATCCCAGGCTAGCGGGGAAGAGACCCAGTACTTC.

CDR3 in amino acids: CASSQIGGGEQYF. In DNA form, the CDR3 reads TGCGCCAGCAGCCAAATCGGGGGAGGAGAGCAGTACTTC. The chain employs TRBV5-1 and TRBJ2-7; perhaps TRBD2 as D (6 bases). The CDR3 extends over 13 amino acids. Trimming removed 4 bases from V and 7 bases from J, with 15 bases in between. The germline V gene has CDR1 SGHRS and CDR2 YFSETQ.

This clone was observed once. This chain links TRBV9 with TRBJ2-7; 10 bases line up with TRBD1. Germline CDR1 and CDR2: SGDLS and YYNGEE. The CDR3 spans 16 residues. The ends lost 4 bases at V and 2 bases at J; junction bases unmatched: 9. CDR3 amino acids: CASSPADRGRPYEQYF. The CDR3 DNA reads TGTGCCAGCAGCCCAGCTGACAGGGGGCGCCCCTACGAGCAGTACTTC.

This rearrangement joins TRBV27 to TRBJ2-4; 8 positions agree with TRBD2. The germline CDR1 and CDR2 sequences are MNHEY and SMNVEV (reference sequence). The CDR3 is 17 amino acids. Trimming removed 5 bases from V and 1 base from J; junction bases left unmatched: 10. Here the CDR3 DNA reads TGTGCCAGCAGTCCCTTGACGGGAGGGCCCGCCAAAAACATTCAGTACTTC. This encodes CASSPLTGGPAKNIQYF.

This clone was counted a single time. The chain combines TRBV7-9 with TRBJ2-2; tentative D call: TRBD1 (6 bases). CDR1 is SEHNR and CDR2 is FQNEAQ in the germline V gene (reference sequence). With 5 bases removed from V and 0 bases from J, the gap between germline ends came to 10 bases. The CDR3 is 15 amino acids. The DNA for the CDR3 is TGTGCCAGCAGCACCGGGACACCGAACACCGGGGAGCTGTTTTTT. It encodes CASSTGTPNTGELFF.

This clone appeared a single time. The chain is built from TRBV27 and TRBJ2-1; the D gene is possibly TRBD1 (7 bases). V was pared by 3 bases and J by 6 bases, with 15 bases between. CDR1 and CDR2 (germline): MNHEY, SMNVEV (reference sequence). The CDR3 has 15 residues. The CDR3 region has the DNA TGTGCCAGCAGTTTTGGAGGGGGCGCACCCAATGAGCAGTTCTTC. Amino acid sequence: CASSFGGGAPNEQFF.

The chain joins TRBV7-3 to TRBJ2-2; the match to TRBD1 covers 7 bases. CDR3 length: 16 amino acids. Trimming cost V 4 bases and J 3 bases; bases outside gene matches: 8. Germline lookup yields CDR1 SGHTA and CDR2 FQGTGA. The CDR3 bases are TGTGCCAGCAGCTCCTATACGACAGGGCACACCGGGGAGCTGTTTTTT. Its translation is CASSSYTTGHTGELFF.

This clone is a singleton in its sample. The V gene is TRBV2, the J gene TRBJ1-3; TRBD1 agrees at 9 bases. This CDR3 is built from 15 residues. Looked up from germline, CDR1 is SNHLY and CDR2 is FYNNEI. V dropped 9 bases and J dropped 6; count of bases not matched to a gene: 12. The CDR3 coding sequence is TGTGCCAGTACATACCGGTGGACAGGGGTAAACACCATATATTTT. Its translation is CASTYRWTGVNTIYF.

The J gene is TRBJ2-1, the V gene TRBV2, with TRBD2 identical over 11 bases. The CDR3 is made up of 15 amino acids. Germline CDR1 and CDR2: SNHLY and FYNNEI. With 5 bases clipped from V and 1 base from J, the junction kept 1 base outside the gene matches. The chain's CDR3 is CASSRLAGSYNEQFF. In nucleotides, the CDR3 is TGTGCCAGCAGTAGACTAGCGGGGTCCTACAATGAGCAGTTCTTC.

Ten or more counts support this clone. The chain has TRBV6-4 and TRBJ2-1; D possibly corresponds to TRBD2 (5 bases). Germline values: CDR1 MRHNA, CDR2 SNTAGT. The CDR3 runs 15 residues. Trimming removed 6 bases from V and 7 bases from J, with 19 bases in between. The CDR3 DNA reads as TGTGCCAGCAGCCCTGGCACTAGAGGCATGAATGAGCAGTTCTTC. Its protein product is CASSPGTRGMNEQFF.

This sequence joins TRBV7-8 and TRBJ1-1; maybe TRBD1 (6 bases). Germline V lookup: CDR1 SGHVS, CDR2 FQNEAQ. With 2 bases removed from V and 4 bases from J, the gap between germline ends came to 11 bases. This CDR3 is 14 amino acids long. CDR3 bases: TGTGCCAGCAGCTTAACTAGGGGGAGCACTGAAGCTTTCTTT. Translation: CASSLTRGSTEAFF.

The chain couples TRBV10-3 to TRBJ2-3, with TRBD2 matching over 10 bases. The length of the CDR3 is 15 residues. The V and J ends lost 2 bases and 2 bases, in that order; junction bases with no gene match: 1. Germline CDR1 is ENHRY and CDR2 is SYGVKD. The CDR3 reads CAISESGRATDTQYF. CDR3 DNA sequence: TGTGCCATCAGTGAGAGCGGGAGGGCCACAGATACGCAGTATTTT.

The J gene is TRBJ2-5, the V gene TRBV30; TRBD1 is a possible D gene (5 bases). Germline V gene sequence: CDR1 GTSNPN, CDR2 SVGIG (reference sequence). This CDR3 region has 13 residues. V was shortened by 0 bases and J by 1 base, with 6 bases between the two germline ends. CDR3 DNA sequence: TGTGCCTGGAGTGTACAGGTCCAAGAGACCCAGTACTTC. It codes for CAWSVQVQETQYF.

This clone was observed once. Since no conserved phenylalanine or tryptophan closes the CDR3, a read error is the likely cause. The V call is TRBV30, the J call TRBJ1-1; D may be TRBD1 (5 bases). Germline CDR1 and CDR2: GTSNPN and SVGIG (reference sequence). The CDR3 has 16 amino acids. Trimming took 3 bases from V and 4 from J, leaving 21 bases between them. The chain's CDR3 is CAWRSHSLGGGTEAFL. For the CDR3, the DNA is TGTGCCTGGAGATCCCACAGTCTCGGGGGAGGCACTGAAGCTTTCCTT.

The chain is built from TRBV7-8 and TRBJ1-1, with D perhaps matching TRBD1 (5 bases). Germline V gene data show CDR1 as SGHVS and CDR2 as FQNEAQ. Trimming removed 2 bases at V and 2 bases at J, with 9 bases between. CDR3 length equals 14 residues. DNA of the CDR3: TGTGCCAGCAGCTTATGGGGGGTAAACACTGAAGCTTTCTTT. This codes for CASSLWGVNTEAFF.

This sequence joins TRBV28 and TRBJ2-1, with 7 positions matching TRBD1. The J segment lost 9 bases and the V segment lost 1 base, leaving 6 bases of the junction unmatched. This CDR3 comprises 14 residues. From germline, CDR1 is MDHEN and CDR2 SYDVKM. In DNA form, the CDR3 reads TGTGCCAGCAGTTTATTAAGAGGGGGCCTTGAGCAGTTCTTC. Its translation is CASSLLRGGLEQFF.

V and J are TRBV2 and TRBJ1-1, with D tentatively TRBD1 (5 bases). CDR1 is SNHLY, CDR2 FYNNEI, per germline. The CDR3 totals 14 residues. V gave up 6 bases and J gave up 11 bases, with 22 bases separating them. This chain's CDR3 is CASSERGRGLGAFF. CDR3 nucleotides: TGTGCCAGCAGCGAACGTGGACGGGGACTTGGGGCTTTCTTT.

The rearrangement uses TRBV7-9 and TRBJ1-1, with a possible D match to TRBD1 (5 bases). V lost 5 bases and J 1 base, leaving 8 bases between the germline ends. The germline V gene has CDR1 SEHNR and CDR2 FQNEAQ (reference sequence). This CDR3 region has 13 residues. CDR3 nucleotides: TGTGCCAGCAGCCATGGACAGAACACTGAAGCTTTCTTT. This sequence encodes CASSHGQNTEAFF.

CDR3 DNA: TGCAGCGTTGAACAGGGACTTCTCACAGATACGCAGTATTTT. It yields the protein CSVEQGLLTDTQYF. The chain joins TRBV29-1 to TRBJ2-3; tentatively, D is TRBD2 (6 bases). The ends were cut back, 2 bases at V and 2 bases at J, with 11 bases in the middle. This CDR3 contains 14 residues. Germline V gene lookup returns CDR1 SQVTM and CDR2 ANQGSEA.